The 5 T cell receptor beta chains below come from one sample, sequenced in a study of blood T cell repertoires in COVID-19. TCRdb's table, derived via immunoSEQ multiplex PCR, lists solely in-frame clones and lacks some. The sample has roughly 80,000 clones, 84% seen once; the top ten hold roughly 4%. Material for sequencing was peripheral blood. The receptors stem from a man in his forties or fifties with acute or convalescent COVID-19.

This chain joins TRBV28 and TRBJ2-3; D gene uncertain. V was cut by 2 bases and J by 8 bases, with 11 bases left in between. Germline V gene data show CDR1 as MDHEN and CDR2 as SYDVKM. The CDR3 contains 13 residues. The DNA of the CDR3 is TGTGCCAGCAGTTTACTGGAGCTGGGTACGCAGTATTTT. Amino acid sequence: CASSLLELGTQYF.

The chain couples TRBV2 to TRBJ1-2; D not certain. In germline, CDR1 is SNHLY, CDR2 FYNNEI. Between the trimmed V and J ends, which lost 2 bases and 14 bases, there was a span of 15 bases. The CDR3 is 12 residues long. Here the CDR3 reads CASSEKGAPSTF. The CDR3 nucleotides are TGTGCCAGCAGTGAAAAGGGAGCGCCGAGTACCTTC.

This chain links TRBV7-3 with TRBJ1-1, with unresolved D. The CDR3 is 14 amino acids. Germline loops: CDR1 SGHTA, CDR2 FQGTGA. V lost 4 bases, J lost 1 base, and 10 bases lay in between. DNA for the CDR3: TGTGCCAGCAGCTCCACGGGTCGGAACACTGAAGCTTTCTTT. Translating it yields CASSSTGRNTEAFF.

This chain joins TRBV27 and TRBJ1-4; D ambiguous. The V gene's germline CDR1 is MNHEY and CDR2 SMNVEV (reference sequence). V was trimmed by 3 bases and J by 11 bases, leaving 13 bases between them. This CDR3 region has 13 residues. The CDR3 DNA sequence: TGTGCCAGCAGTTTTGGTAGAATGAGGAAACTGTTTTTT. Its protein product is CASSFGRMRKLFF. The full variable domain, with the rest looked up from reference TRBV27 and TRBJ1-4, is EAQVTQNPRYLITVTGKKLTVTCSQNMNHEYMSWYRQDPGLGLRQIYYSMNVEVTDKGDVPEGYKVSRKEKRNFPLILESPSPNQTSLYFCASSFGRMRKLFFGSGTQLSVL.

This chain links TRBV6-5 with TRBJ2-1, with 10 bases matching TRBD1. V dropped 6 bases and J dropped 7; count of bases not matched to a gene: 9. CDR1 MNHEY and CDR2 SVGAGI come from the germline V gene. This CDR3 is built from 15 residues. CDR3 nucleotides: TGTGCCAGCAGGCTGGGGACAGGGGTGTTGAATGAGCAGTTCTTC. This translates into CASRLGTGVLNEQFF.